These 15 T cell receptor beta chains were sequenced from one sample in a study of T cells in Graves' hyperthyroidism and ophthalmopathy. Amplified TCR beta CDR3 regions came from RNA transcripts. Initially, a first-round RT-PCR of the TCR CDR3 employed the HTBI primer set. TCRdb re-derived calls from the multiplex PCR reads in MiXCR, one entry per CDR3 protein. The table has a few hundred thousand distinct CDR3 sequences, more than 15% seen once. The source material was blood. These receptors all come from a woman aged 18-29 years with Graves' hyperthyroidism.

V gene TRBV20-1 combines with J gene TRBJ2-4, with 8 bases identical to TRBD2. The trim removed 3 bases at V and 1 base at J, leaving 8 bases unmatched. The CDR3 is 16 amino acids. Germline-derived CDR1 and CDR2 are DFQATT and SNEGSKA (reference sequence). The DNA for the CDR3 is TGCAGTGCTAGGGGTAGCGGGGCGGAGGCCAAAAACATTCAGTACTTC. Translated, it gives CSARGSGAEAKNIQYF.

The table lists this clonotype with a few counts. The V and J genes are TRBV20-1 and TRBJ1-2, with no clear D. Germline V gene data show CDR1 as DFQATT and CDR2 as SNEGSKA (reference sequence). This CDR3 spans 13 amino acids. V lost 7 bases and J lost 6, with 18 bases in between. The chain's CDR3 is CSVSLPGLDGYTF. The CDR3 DNA sequence: TGCAGTGTTTCTCTCCCGGGATTGGATGGCTACACCTTC.

This clonotype appeared a few times. The rearrangement links TRBV4-2 to TRBJ2-3; D might be TRBD1 or TRBD2, each matching 6 bases. Trimming pared 0 bases from V and 2 bases from J, leaving 12 bases between. The CDR3 covers 16 residues. Per the germline V gene, CDR1 is LGHNA and CDR2 is YNFKEQ. The CDR3 is CASSQERDTPTDTQYF. The CDR3 coding sequence is TGTGCCAGCAGCCAAGAGCGGGACACCCCCACAGATACGCAGTATTTT.

This clonotype occurred a few times. J is TRBJ2-7 and V is TRBV6-1, with TRBD1 matching over 10 bases. J was trimmed by 6 bases and V by 11 bases; bases with no gene match: 10. Germline loops: CDR1 MNHNS, CDR2 SASEGT. The CDR3 loop spans 13 amino acids. The CDR3 spells CASGGTGVIEQYF. CDR3 bases: TGTGCCTCCGGGGGGACAGGGGTTATCGAGCAGTACTTC.

At least ten counts were recorded for this clonotype. The rearrangement uses TRBV5-1 and TRBJ2-1; a possible D gene is TRBD2 (6 bases). Germline V CDR1 and CDR2: SGHRS, YFSETQ. This CDR3 comprises 17 residues. The V and J ends lost 4 bases and 4 bases respectively, with 21 bases between them. In DNA, the CDR3 is TGCGCCAGCAGCCCTTTGAACCGGGACTCGTCTTACAATGAGCAGTTCTTC. Amino acid sequence: CASSPLNRDSSYNEQFF.

The chain recombines TRBV20-1 with TRBJ2-2, with 12 bases matching TRBD2. Germline V CDR1 and CDR2: DFQATT, SNEGSKA (reference sequence). With V trimmed by 1 base and J by 0 bases, 15 bases remained unmatched. This CDR3 is 21 amino acids long. The CDR3 DNA follows: TGCAGTGCTAGAGCCGGGACACTAGCGGGGGGCCTAAGTCCGAACACCGGGGAGCTGTTTTTT. It codes for CSARAGTLAGGLSPNTGELFF.

The chain has TRBV20-1 and TRBJ2-1, with TRBD2 matching 12 bases. CDR3 length: 15 residues. Trimming at V came to 5 bases and at J to 6 bases, leaving 8 bases not matched to a gene. From germline, CDR1 is DFQATT and CDR2 SNEGSKA (reference sequence). The CDR3 sequence: CSAQGGLAGTNEQFF. The CDR3 DNA sequence: TGCAGTGCTCAAGGAGGACTAGCGGGAACCAATGAGCAGTTCTTC.

This clonotype was counted many times. The chain has TRBV28 and TRBJ2-7; TRBD1 agrees at 11 bases. CDR3 length equals 16 residues. J gave up 3 bases and V 6 bases, and 10 bases lay outside the gene matches. Germline V gene data show CDR1 as MDHEN and CDR2 as SYDVKM. CDR3 protein: CASRSRGGQGGYEQYF. DNA for the CDR3: TGTGCCAGCAGGTCCCGCGGGGGACAGGGGGGCTACGAGCAGTACTTC.

This clonotype was counted many times. The chain combines TRBV10-3 with TRBJ2-5, with 10 bases identical to TRBD1. The CDR3 loop spans 13 amino acids. Looked up from germline, CDR1 is ENHRY and CDR2 is SYGVKD. The junction had 7 bases not matched to a gene; V was cut back by 10 bases and J by 5 bases. In nucleotides, the CDR3 is TGTGCCACCACGACAGGGGGCCATGAGACCCAGTACTTC. This gives the protein CATTTGGHETQYF.

This clonotype was observed at least ten times. CDR3 bases: TGTGCCAGCAGCGTAGGAGTAGCGGGCAAATCGAACACCGGGGAGCTGTTTTTT. Protein product: CASSVGVAGKSNTGELFF. V usage is TRBV9 and J usage is TRBJ2-2, with TRBD2 matching 7 bases. Trimming at V came to 0 bases and at J to 0 bases, leaving 8 bases not matched to a gene. Germline lookup yields CDR1 SGDLS and CDR2 YYNGEE. The CDR3 is 18 amino acids.

This clonotype was found many times. The rearrangement links TRBV4-2 to TRBJ2-1, with 16 bases fitting TRBD2. Per the germline V gene, CDR1 is LGHNA and CDR2 is YNFKEQ. Germline trimming cut 1 base from V and 8 bases from J; bases unmatched to any gene: 5. CDR3 size: 17 residues. The CDR3 protein is CASSQAGTSGRGDEQFF. The CDR3 coding sequence is TGTGCCAGCAGCCAAGCCGGGACTAGCGGGAGGGGCGATGAGCAGTTCTTC.

The chain uses TRBV11-2 and TRBJ2-3, with 12 bases aligning to TRBD2. V trimming: 5 bases; J trimming: 2 bases; junction bases outside the gene matches: 11. The germline V gene encodes CDR1 SGHAT and CDR2 FQNNGV. This CDR3 region has 18 residues. The CDR3 spells CASSQGLAGSLPTDTQYF. Written as DNA, the CDR3 is TGTGCCAGCAGCCAAGGACTAGCGGGGAGCCTCCCCACAGATACGCAGTATTTT.

This clonotype was picked up many times. V and J are TRBV28 and TRBJ2-1, with D unclear. CDR3 length: 14 residues. Trimming removed 3 bases at V and 5 bases at J, with 11 bases between. Germline CDR1 and CDR2: MDHEN and SYDVKM. In nucleotides, the CDR3 is TGTGCCAGCAGTTTTCGACCGAGGAACAATGAGCAGTTCTTC. Its translation: CASSFRPRNNEQFF.

The chain is built from TRBV14 and TRBJ1-1; 8 bases map to TRBD1. Trimming removed 4 bases from V and 7 bases from J; junction bases left unmatched: 11. This CDR3 region has 15 residues. Germline assignment: CDR1 SGHDN and CDR2 FVKESK. The CDR3 sequence: CASSPFRQGPREAFF. In nucleotides, the CDR3 is TGTGCCAGCAGCCCATTCAGACAGGGGCCCCGTGAAGCTTTCTTT.

This clonotype has ten or more counts. CDR3: CASSSPGDNQPQHF. CDR3 in DNA: TGTGCCAGTAGTAGCCCCGGAGACAATCAGCCCCAGCATTTT. The chain couples TRBV19 to TRBJ1-5; no definite D call. Germline V CDR1 and CDR2: LNHDA, SQIVND (reference sequence). The CDR3 runs 14 residues. Trimming left V 4 bases short and J 3 bases short, with 10 bases between.